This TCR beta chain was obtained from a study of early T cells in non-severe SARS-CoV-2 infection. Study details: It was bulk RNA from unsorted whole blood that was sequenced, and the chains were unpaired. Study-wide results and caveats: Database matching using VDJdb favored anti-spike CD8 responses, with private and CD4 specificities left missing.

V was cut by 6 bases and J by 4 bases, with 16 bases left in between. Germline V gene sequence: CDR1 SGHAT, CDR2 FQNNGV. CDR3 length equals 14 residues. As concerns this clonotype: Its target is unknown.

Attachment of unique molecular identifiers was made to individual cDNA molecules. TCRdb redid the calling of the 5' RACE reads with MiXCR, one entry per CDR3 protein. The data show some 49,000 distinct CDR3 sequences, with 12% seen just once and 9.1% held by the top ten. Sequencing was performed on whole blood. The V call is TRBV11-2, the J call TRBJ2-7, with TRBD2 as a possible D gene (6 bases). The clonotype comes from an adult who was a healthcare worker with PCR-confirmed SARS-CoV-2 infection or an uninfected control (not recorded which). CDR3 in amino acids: CASRTSAGSYEQYF. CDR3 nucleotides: TGTGCCAGCAGGACGTCGGCGGGGTCATACGAGCAGTACTTC.